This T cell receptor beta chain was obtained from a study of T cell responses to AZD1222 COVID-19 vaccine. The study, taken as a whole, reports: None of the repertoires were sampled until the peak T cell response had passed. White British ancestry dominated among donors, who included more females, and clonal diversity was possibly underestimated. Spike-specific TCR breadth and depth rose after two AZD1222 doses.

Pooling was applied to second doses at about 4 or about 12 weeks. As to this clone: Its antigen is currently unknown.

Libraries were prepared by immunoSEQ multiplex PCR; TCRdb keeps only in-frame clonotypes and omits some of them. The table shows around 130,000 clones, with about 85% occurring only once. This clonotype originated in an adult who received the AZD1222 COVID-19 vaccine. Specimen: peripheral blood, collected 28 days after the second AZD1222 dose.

The CDR3 sequence: CASREPGQGTHEQYF. The DNA for the CDR3 is TGTGCCAGCAGAGAACCGGGACAGGGGACCCACGAGCAGTACTTC. The chain employs TRBV28 and TRBJ2-7; TRBD1 aligns across 10 bases. The CDR3 length is 15 residues. Unmatched junction bases numbered 10, after V lost 6 bases and J lost 5 bases. Germline-derived CDR1 and CDR2 are MDHEN and SYDVKM.